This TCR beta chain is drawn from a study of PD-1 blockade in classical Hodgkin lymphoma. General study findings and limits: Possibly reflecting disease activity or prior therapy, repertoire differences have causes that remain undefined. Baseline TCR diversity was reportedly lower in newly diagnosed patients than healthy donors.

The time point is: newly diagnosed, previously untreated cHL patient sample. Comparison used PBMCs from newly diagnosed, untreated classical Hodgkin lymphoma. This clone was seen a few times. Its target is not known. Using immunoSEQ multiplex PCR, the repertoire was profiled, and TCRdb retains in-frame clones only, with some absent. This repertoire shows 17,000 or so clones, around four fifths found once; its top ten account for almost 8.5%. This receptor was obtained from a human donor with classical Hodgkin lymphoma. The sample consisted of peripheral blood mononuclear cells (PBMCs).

The CDR3 loop is CASSQEGLEGFYEQYF. CDR3 coding DNA: TGCGCCAGCAGCCAAGAGGGACTGGAGGGATTCTACGAGCAGTACTTC. The chain employs TRBV4-3 and TRBJ2-7; a weak D match, TRBD2 (6 bases). This CDR3 has 16 amino acids. The ends were cut back, 0 bases at V and 3 bases at J, with 15 bases in the middle. CDR1 and CDR2 from the germline V gene are LGHNA and YSLEER.